This T cell receptor beta chain originates from a study of OX40 agonist ivuxolimab in advanced cancers. Study-wide results and caveats: The study did not work out the antigen specificity of the expanded peripheral T cells.

The repertoire was sequenced with immunoSEQ multiplex PCR; TCRdb's copy has only in-frame clones and lacks some. This sample has 65,000 to 70,000 clones, with about three quarters found just once. Worth noting for this clone: No antigen is known for it.

The germline V gene has CDR1 MNHNY and CDR2 SVGAGI (reference sequence). V shed 0 bases and J shed 0 bases, with 6 bases lying between them. The CDR3 spans 15 residues. This TCR came from an adult with an advanced solid tumor such as melanoma, head and neck, liver or kidney cancer. Source: CD4+ or CD8+ T cells sorted from blood, taken in a trial of the OX40 agonist ivuxolimab. The genes are TRBV6-6 and TRBJ1-3; D gene ambiguous. DNA of the CDR3: TGTGCCAGCAGTTACTCGAAGGACTCTGGAAACACCATATATTTT. Its protein product is CASSYSKDSGNTIYF.